One and the same sample provided the 25 T cell receptor beta chains below, sequenced in a study of response to subunit inactivated influenza vaccine. TCRdb re-analysed the RT-PCR reads in MiXCR, keeping a single row per CDR3 protein. The sample includes about 780,000 distinct CDR3 sequences, approximately 18% of them seen just once. The source was PBMCs from blood, collected roughly 5 days after vaccination. Receptors were obtained from a man aged 45-60 years who received an inactivated influenza vaccine.

V is TRBV5-1 and J is TRBJ2-1; D uncertain. Trimming shortened V by 2 bases and J by 6 bases, and 12 bases separated the two germline ends. This CDR3 has 14 amino acids. CDR1 is SGHRS and CDR2 is YFSETQ in the germline V gene. The chain's CDR3 is CASSFSRQFNEQFF. For the CDR3, the DNA is TGCGCCAGCAGCTTTAGCCGCCAGTTCAATGAGCAGTTCTTC.

The rearrangement joins TRBV7-6 to TRBJ2-3; a weak D match, TRBD2 (7 bases). The V gene lost 3 bases and the J gene lost 2 bases, with 27 bases spanning the gap. CDR3 length: 20 residues. Germline CDR1 is SGHVS and CDR2 is FNYEAQ. CDR3 loop: CASSLIPAEFGGPPTDTQYF. DNA of the CDR3: TGTGCCAGCAGCTTGATCCCCGCTGAGTTCGGGGGGCCCCCCACAGATACGCAGTATTTT.

This chain links TRBV20-1 with TRBJ2-5, with D tentatively TRBD1 (5 bases). Germline values: CDR1 DFQATT, CDR2 SNEGSKA (reference sequence). There are 12 residues in the CDR3. V lost 6 bases and J lost 2, with 10 bases in between. This chain's CDR3 is CSARVRQETQYF. The CDR3 DNA reads as TGCAGTGCCAGGGTCAGACAAGAGACCCAGTACTTC.

The CDR3 loop is CASSDGHPGLPYEQYF. CDR3 in DNA: TGTGCCAGCAGTGACGGACACCCAGGGCTACCCTACGAGCAGTACTTC. The chain joins TRBV11-2 to TRBJ2-7; tentatively, D is TRBD1 (5 bases). With 6 bases removed from V and 2 bases from J, the gap between germline ends came to 20 bases. Germline lookup yields CDR1 SGHAT and CDR2 FQNNGV. This CDR3 has 16 amino acids.

This clonotype was counted many times. J is TRBJ1-4 and V is TRBV2; D is possibly TRBD1 (5 bases). CDR3 length equals 13 residues. V lost 7 bases and J lost 7, with 13 bases in between. Germline CDR1 reads SNHLY; CDR2 reads FYNNEI. In nucleotides, the CDR3 is TGTGCCAGCAAGCGGGGCTTAGCTGAAAAACTGTTTTTT. This translates into CASKRGLAEKLFF.

This clonotype was found a few times. The chain carries TRBV6-2 or TRBV6-3 and TRBJ2-1; 8 bases match TRBD2. V lost 6 bases, J lost 2 bases, and 6 bases stayed unmatched. Germline V gives CDR1 MNHEY, CDR2 SVGEGT. The CDR3 has 15 residues. The CDR3: CASSPSGRPYNEQFF. The CDR3 nucleotides are TGTGCCAGCAGCCCCAGCGGGAGACCCTACAATGAGCAGTTCTTC.

The V gene is TRBV7-2, the J gene TRBJ2-2, with D uncertain. The CDR3 runs 13 residues. With 0 bases removed from V and 9 bases from J, the gap between germline ends came to 8 bases. Germline CDR1 and CDR2: SGHTA and FQGNSA. The CDR3 spells CASSLAAYRELFF. The CDR3 DNA reads TGTGCCAGCAGCTTAGCGGCATACCGGGAGCTGTTTTTT.

The chain carries TRBV5-1 and TRBJ1-1, with 8 nucleotides matching TRBD1. This CDR3 region has 15 residues. V dropped 0 bases and J dropped 4; count of bases not matched to a gene: 5. CDR1 and CDR2 (germline): SGHRS, YFSETQ. This CDR3 is CASSLGTGLSTEAFF. The CDR3 region has the DNA TGCGCCAGCAGCTTGGGGACAGGGCTTTCCACTGAAGCTTTCTTT.

CDR3 amino acids: CASRPQGVGNQPQHF. DNA of the CDR3: TGTGCCAGCAGGCCCCAGGGGGTGGGCAATCAGCCCCAGCATTTT. The chain employs TRBV27 and TRBJ1-5, with 7 nucleotides matching TRBD1. Unmatched junction bases numbered 7, after V lost 6 bases and J lost 2 bases. This CDR3 is 15 amino acids long. CDR1 MNHEY and CDR2 SMNVEV come from the germline V gene (reference sequence).

This clonotype was detected only a few times. The CDR3 DNA reads as TGCGCCAGCAGCGCCGGGACAGGGGTTACCGGGGAGCTGTTTTTT. It encodes CASSAGTGVTGELFF. The chain joins TRBV5-1 to TRBJ2-2, with 10 bases aligning to TRBD1. Unmatched junction bases numbered 5, after V lost 4 bases and J lost 5 bases. The CDR3 totals 15 residues. Germline CDR1 SGHRS, CDR2 YFSETQ. Looking up the rest from reference TRBV5-1 and TRBJ2-2 gives the full variable domain: KAGVTQTPRYLIKTRGQQVTLSCSPISGHRSVSWYQQTPGQGLQFLFEYFSETQRNKGNFPGRFSGRQFSNSRSEMNVSTLELGDSALYLCASSAGTGVTGELFFGEGSRLTVL.

The V call is TRBV7-9, the J call TRBJ2-1; D possibly corresponds to TRBD2 (5 bases). The V and J ends lost 5 bases and 4 bases respectively, with 9 bases between them. Germline CDR1 is SEHNR and CDR2 is FQNEAQ (reference sequence). The CDR3 is made up of 13 amino acids. The CDR3 DNA reads TGTGCCAGCAGCCGCCGAGGGTACAATGAGCAGTTCTTC. Encoded protein: CASSRRGYNEQFF.

This clonotype was counted a few times. The J gene is TRBJ2-7, the V gene TRBV5-1; TRBD2 is a possible D gene (5 bases). V lost 4 bases and J lost 2, with 13 bases in between. Germline CDR1 reads SGHRS; CDR2 reads YFSETQ. This CDR3 has 14 residues. CDR3 amino acids: CASSRVSGTYEQYF. DNA of the CDR3: TGCGCCAGCAGCAGAGTATCGGGGACCTACGAGCAGTACTTC.

The rearrangement links TRBV11-2 to TRBJ2-7; D call uncertain. Germline assignment: CDR1 SGHAT and CDR2 FQNNGV. The CDR3 length is 14 residues. With 1 base removed from V and 2 bases from J, the gap between germline ends came to 9 bases. The CDR3 DNA is TGTGCCAGCAGCTTAGGGTACAGACCCTACGAGCAGTACTTC. Translated, it gives CASSLGYRPYEQYF.

This clonotype has more than one count but fewer than ten. The chain carries TRBV29-1 and TRBJ2-1, with 13 bases aligning to TRBD2. The CDR3 spans 17 residues. V shed 8 bases and J 10 bases; nucleotides not matched to a gene: 20. Germline CDR1 is SQVTM and CDR2 is ANQGSEA. The CDR3 loop is CSSRSQTSGRFLGEQFF. CDR3 DNA sequence: TGCAGCAGCCGCTCCCAGACTAGCGGGAGGTTTCTAGGGGAGCAGTTCTTC.

J is TRBJ2-2 and V is TRBV13; D uncertain. CDR3 length: 12 residues. V was trimmed by 6 bases and J by 7 bases, leaving 9 bases between them. Germline V gene data show CDR1 as PRHDT and CDR2 as FYEKMQ (reference sequence). The CDR3 DNA reads as TGTGCCAGCAGTAGCCAAGGCGGGGAGCTGTTTTTT. Translation gives CASSSQGGELFF.

This clonotype was seen only a few times. This rearrangement joins TRBV5-1 to TRBJ1-4; D perhaps matches TRBD1 (5 bases). CDR3 length: 14 residues. Looked up from germline, CDR1 is SGHRS and CDR2 is YFSETQ. The V gene lost 4 bases and the J gene lost 8 bases, with 15 bases spanning the gap. Written as DNA, the CDR3 is TGCGCCAGCAGCCCCTTGGGACTTTGGGAAAAACTGTTTTTT. The encoded protein is CASSPLGLWEKLFF.

This clonotype was detected a few times. The CDR3 nucleotides are TGCGCCAGCAGCCAAGTTCCCGAGCAGCTCTACGAGCAGTACTTC. Its translation is CASSQVPEQLYEQYF. The V call is TRBV4-1, the J call TRBJ2-7; D call uncertain. This CDR3 region has 15 residues. CDR1 MGHRA and CDR2 YSYEKL come from the germline V gene. V lost 1 base, J lost 3 bases, and 13 bases lay in between.

The genes are TRBV4-3 and TRBJ2-1; 10 bases line up with TRBD2. The germline V gene has CDR1 LGHNA and CDR2 YSLEER. This CDR3 has 17 residues. Unmatched junction bases numbered 9, after V lost 0 bases and J lost 7 bases. Here the CDR3 DNA reads TGCGCCAGCAGCCAAGATGCGGGACTAGCGAGGTGGAATGAGCAGTTCTTC. This encodes CASSQDAGLARWNEQFF.

V gene TRBV21-1 combines with J gene TRBJ2-5; the D call in the table, TRBD1, was not verified against the DNA. TRBV21-1 is reported as a pseudogene. This CDR3 is 15 amino acids long. CDR3 region: CASKIRRESQETQYF. The CDR3 bases are TGTGCCAGCAAAATACGACGGGAATCCCAAGAGACCCAGTACTTC.

In this sample, this clonotype turned up many times. J is TRBJ1-6 and V is TRBV12-3 or TRBV12-4; maybe TRBD1 (5 bases). The germline V and J ends were trimmed by 7 bases and 4 bases, with 8 bases remaining between them. CDR3 length: 13 residues. The CDR3 is CASTDTYNSPLHF. The CDR3 DNA follows: TGTGCCAGCACGGACACGTATAATTCACCCCTCCACTTT.

This clonotype came up a few times. The genes are TRBV6-5 and TRBJ2-7, with D possibly TRBD1 on 5 matching bases. Trimming pared 2 bases from V and 6 bases from J, leaving 14 bases between. CDR3 size: 14 residues. Germline values: CDR1 MNHEY, CDR2 SVGAGI. The CDR3 protein is CASSYQTQGFEQYF. The CDR3 DNA follows: TGTGCCAGCAGTTACCAAACTCAGGGTTTCGAGCAGTACTTC.

The chain combines TRBV11-2 with TRBJ2-1; D possibly corresponds to TRBD1 (6 bases). The germline gives CDR1 SGHAT, CDR2 FQNNGV. The CDR3 runs to 16 residues. Trimming removed 4 bases from V and 4 bases from J, with 17 bases in between. The CDR3 DNA reads as TGTGCCAGCAGCTCGCACGGGACACGGTTATACAATGAGCAGTTCTTC. This sequence encodes CASSSHGTRLYNEQFF.

As DNA, the CDR3 is TGCAGTGCTAGAGATTGGCTAGGGGCAGATACGCAGTATTTT. It yields the protein CSARDWLGADTQYF. The chain is built from TRBV20-1 and TRBJ2-3; tentatively, D is TRBD1 (5 bases). V lost 0 bases and J lost 4, with 11 bases in between. In germline, CDR1 is DFQATT, CDR2 SNEGSKA (reference sequence). The CDR3 covers 14 residues.

The V gene is TRBV5-6, the J gene TRBJ1-1, with D uncertain. CDR1 is SGHDT, CDR2 YYEEEE, per germline. This CDR3 has 14 residues. V was shortened by 0 bases and J by 1 base, with 7 bases between the two germline ends. CDR3 protein: CASSLVGKNTEAFF. In DNA form, the CDR3 reads TGTGCCAGCAGCTTGGTTGGAAAGAACACTGAAGCTTTCTTT.

This sequence joins TRBV15 and TRBJ2-3; 7 positions agree with TRBD2. CDR3 length: 16 amino acids. Germline V gives CDR1 LNHNV, CDR2 YYDKDF (reference sequence). The trim removed 3 bases at V and 0 bases at J, leaving 6 bases unmatched. Here the CDR3 reads CATSRKGLPSTDTQYF. The CDR3 DNA sequence: TGTGCCACCAGCAGGAAGGGACTACCTAGCACAGATACGCAGTATTTT.